This TCR beta chain was identified during a study of blood T cell repertoires in COVID-19. For the study at large: PBMCs, B-cell-depleted T cells, or T cells were the source of the cDNA or gDNA that made up the material.

Assignments of participants to cohorts depended upon their own reported clinical history. What the recovered Cohort 3 donors had was two negative PCRs, clearance, or symptom resolution. Authors' methods: Cell counts per sample came from amplifying reference gene primers. Using immunoSEQ multiplex PCR, the repertoire was profiled, and TCRdb retains in-frame clones only, with some absent. V and J calls and clone size are those listed in that table; D and trimming were worked out from the DNA. The sample has 170,000 or so clones, roughly 90% seen once; the top ten hold more than 6.5%. This receptor was identified in a woman aged 50 to 60 who had recovered from COVID-19. The sequenced material came from PBMCs or T cells enriched from blood (not recorded which).

The CDR3 DNA follows: TGTGCCAGCACCAAAGGGACAGCTGGGGCCAACGTCCTGACTTTC. The encoded protein is CASTKGTAGANVLTF. V gene TRBV3-1 (or the pseudogene TRBV3-2) combines with J gene TRBJ2-6; 7 bases are shared with TRBD1. The CDR3 totals 15 residues. Germline V gene data show CDR1 as LGHDT and CDR2 as YNNKEL (reference sequence). With 7 bases clipped from V and 2 bases from J, the junction kept 5 bases outside the gene matches.